This entry is about one T cell receptor beta chain. Its antigen is not identified. This sample is drawn from a study of shared clonotypes between healthy human individuals. Germline V gene lookup returns CDR1 SGHVS and CDR2 FNYEAQ. There are 16 residues in the CDR3. V lost 5 bases to trimming and J lost 5 bases; unmatched junction nucleotides: 12. Using immunoSEQ multiplex PCR, the repertoire was profiled, and TCRdb retains in-frame clones only, with some absent. The table shows more than 2 million clones, with about 95% occurring only once. Regarding the study as a whole: Relative to their counterparts shared across all four donors, non-shared clonotypes exhibited diminished generation probabilities.

CD8 cells regarded as naive lacked CD45RO, were positively chosen for CCR7, and omitted terminally differentiated effector memory CD45RA+ cells. The chain uses TRBV7-6 and TRBJ2-1, with 7 bases identical to TRBD1. This sequence originates from a man aged 18 to 35 in good health. The sequencing input was naive CD8+ T cells sorted from blood. The DNA for the CDR3 is TGTGCCAGCAGCCCCAACAGGGGACCCATGGACAATGAGCAGTTCTTC. The encoded protein is CASSPNRGPMDNEQFF. Supplemented by reference TRBV7-6 and TRBJ2-1, the full variable domain reads GAGVSQSPRYKVTKRGQDVALRCDPISGHVSLYWYRQALGQGPEFLTYFNYEAQQDKSGLPNDRFSAERPEGSISTLTIQRTEQRDSAMYRCASSPNRGPMDNEQFFGPGTRLTVL.